These T cell receptor beta chains were read from a single sample in a study of lymphopenia after photon versus proton radiotherapy. Method: immunoSEQ multiplex PCR; TCRdb's copy keeps in-frame clones and lacks some. The data show more than 45,000 clones, with roughly 83% seen just once and approximately 2% held by the top ten. The sequences come from peripheral blood, collected from a patient treated with proton-based radiotherapy. These receptor sequences come from a man aged 55 to 70 with pancreatic cancer. Both conserved end residues are part of each CDR3. The order of the fields is D gene, J gene, V gene, clone size, CDR3 DNA, CDR3 protein. A D gene is named only where the DNA matches it firmly. Expanded clones get a size class; other rows say once, few or many, or leave the size out.

d_gene: NA
j_gene: TRBJ1-1
v_gene: TRBV28
abundance: NA
CDR3nt: TGTGCCAGCAGTTTCGCGAGAACTGAAGCTTTCTTT
CDR3aa: CASSFARTEAFF

d_gene: TRBD1
j_gene: TRBJ1-2
v_gene: TRBV7-2
abundance: NA
CDR3nt: TGTGCCAGCAGCTTAGTACACGGACGACAGGGGCATGGCTACACCTTC
CDR3aa: CASSLVHGRQGHGYTF

d_gene: TRBD2
j_gene: TRBJ2-5
v_gene: TRBV27
abundance: NA
CDR3nt: TGTGCCAGCAGTTCTCGTCGACTAGCGGGAGGTCCTGAGACCCAGTACTTC
CDR3aa: CASSSRRLAGGPETQYF

d_gene: NA
j_gene: TRBJ2-2
v_gene: TRBV28
abundance: NA
CDR3nt: TGTGCCACCCTACGCGCGGGACGGAGCCTCGGGGAGCTGTTTTTT
CDR3aa: CATLRAGRSLGELFF

d_gene: NA
j_gene: TRBJ2-1
v_gene: TRBV7-9
abundance: NA
CDR3nt: TGTGCCAGCAGCTTTTTTTCGGCAGGGAATGAGCAGTTCTTC
CDR3aa: CASSFFSAGNEQFF

d_gene: TRBD1
j_gene: TRBJ2-7
v_gene: TRBV5-1
abundance: NA
CDR3nt: TGCGCCAGCAGCCCTAAAGGGGGCGGCTACGAGCAGTACTTC
CDR3aa: CASSPKGGGYEQYF

d_gene: NA
j_gene: TRBJ1-4
v_gene: TRBV10-2
abundance: NA
CDR3nt: TGCGCCAGCAGTGAGATGGGGGCTAATGAAAAACTGTTTTTT
CDR3aa: CASSEMGANEKLFF

d_gene: NA
j_gene: TRBJ2-2
v_gene: TRBV5-1
abundance: NA
CDR3nt: TGCGCCAGCAGCTCTGACTCCGGGGAGCTGTTTTTT
CDR3aa: CASSSDSGELFF

d_gene: NA
j_gene: TRBJ1-1
v_gene: TRBV30
abundance: NA
CDR3nt: TGTGCCTGGAGTGCACACTACACTGAAGCTTTCTTT
CDR3aa: CAWSAHYTEAFF

d_gene: NA
j_gene: TRBJ2-3
v_gene: TRBV29-1
abundance: NA
CDR3nt: TGCAGCGTCGTGACAGTCACTGCAGATACGCAGTATTTT
CDR3aa: CSVVTVTADTQYF

d_gene: TRBD2
j_gene: TRBJ2-1
v_gene: TRBV5-6
abundance: once
CDR3nt: TGTGCCAGCAGCTCGGTTGCGAGCGGGAGGGCCGAGGGATGGAATGAGCAGTTCTTC
CDR3aa: CASSSVASGRAEGWNEQFF

d_gene: TRBD1
j_gene: TRBJ1-5
v_gene: TRBV27
abundance: NA
CDR3nt: TGTGCCAGCAGTTCCCAAGCACAACCGGGACAGGGGGCTTTTAGCAATCAGCCCCAGCATTTT
CDR3aa: CASSSQAQPGQGAFSNQPQHF

d_gene: NA
j_gene: TRBJ2-5
v_gene: TRBV18
abundance: NA
CDR3nt: TGTGCCAGCTCAGCCCAGGTCCAAGAGACCCAGTACTTC
CDR3aa: CASSAQVQETQYF

d_gene: NA
j_gene: TRBJ1-1
v_gene: TRBV28
abundance: once
CDR3nt: TGTGCCAGCACTTCATATTCCGGGACAACCACTGAAGCTTTCTTT
CDR3aa: CASTSYSGTTTEAFF

d_gene: NA
j_gene: TRBJ1-1
v_gene: TRBV14
abundance: once
CDR3nt: TGTGCCAGCAGCCGACAGGTGAACACTGAAGCTTTCTTT
CDR3aa: CASSRQVNTEAFF

d_gene: TRBD1
j_gene: TRBJ1-1
v_gene: TRBV18
abundance: NA
CDR3nt: TGTGCCAGCTCTCCGGAGGGGGCCACCTCAGGAACTGAAGCTTTCTTT
CDR3aa: CASSPEGATSGTEAFF

d_gene: TRBD1
j_gene: TRBJ2-5
v_gene: TRBV5-1
abundance: NA
CDR3nt: TGCGCCAGCAGCTTGACCCACGACAGGGGGGAGACCCAGTACTTC
CDR3aa: CASSLTHDRGETQYF